This TCR beta chain was retrieved from a study of T-cell reconstitution after alpha-beta-depleted transplantation in children. V was trimmed by 1 base and J by 5 bases, leaving 18 bases between them. The CDR3 has 17 residues. Germline CDR1 SGHTA, CDR2 FQGNSA. Construction of the TCRbeta library involved unique molecular identifiers. Each CDR3 protein gets one entry after TCRdb re-called the PCR reads with MiXCR. The sample consists of hundreds of thousands of distinct CDR3 sequences, about 15% of them appearing once. This clonotype was seen ten or more times. This clonotype originated in a human donor who donated a stem cell graft to a child with acute myeloid leukemia. This chain joins TRBV7-2 and TRBJ2-4; D unresolved. This material consisted of PBMCs from the stem cell graft donor, taken from the stem cell graft. This chain's CDR3 is CASSLVAALGHQNIQYF. CDR3 bases: TGTGCCAGCAGCTTAGTAGCCGCGCTAGGGCACCAAAACATTCAGTACTTC.